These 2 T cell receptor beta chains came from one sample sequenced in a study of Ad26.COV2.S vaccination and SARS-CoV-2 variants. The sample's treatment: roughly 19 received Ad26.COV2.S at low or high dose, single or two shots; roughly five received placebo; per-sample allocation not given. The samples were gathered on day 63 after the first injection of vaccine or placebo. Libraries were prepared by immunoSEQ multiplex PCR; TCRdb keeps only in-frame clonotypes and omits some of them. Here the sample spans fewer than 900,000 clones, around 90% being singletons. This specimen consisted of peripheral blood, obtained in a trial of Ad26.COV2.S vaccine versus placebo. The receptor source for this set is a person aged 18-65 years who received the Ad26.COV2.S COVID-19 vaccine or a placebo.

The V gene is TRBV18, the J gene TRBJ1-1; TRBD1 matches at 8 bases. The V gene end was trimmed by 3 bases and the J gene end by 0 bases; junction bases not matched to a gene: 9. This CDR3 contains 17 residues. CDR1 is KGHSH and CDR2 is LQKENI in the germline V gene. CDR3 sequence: CASSPLLRTGLNTEAFF. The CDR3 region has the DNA TGTGCCAGCTCACCTCTGCTCCGGACAGGGCTGAACACTGAAGCTTTCTTT.

CDR3 DNA sequence: TGTGCCAGTAGTATCGGGGCGGGATGGACAGATACGCAGTATTTT. It specifies CASSIGAGWTDTQYF. The chain joins TRBV19 to TRBJ2-3, with D possibly TRBD2 on 6 matching bases. Trimming took off 3 bases at V and 3 bases at J, with 13 bases between the two ends. Germline V gene sequence: CDR1 LNHDA, CDR2 SQIVND (reference sequence). The CDR3 is 15 amino acids. The variable domain in full, completed from reference TRBV19 and TRBJ2-3, reads DGGITQSPKYLFRKEGQNVTLSCEQNLNHDAMYWYRQDPGQGLRLIYYSQIVNDFQKGDIAEGYSVSREKKESFPLTVTSAQKNPTAFYLCASSIGAGWTDTQYFGPGTRLTVL.